This TCR beta chain comes out of a study of T-cell reconstitution after alpha-beta-depleted transplantation in children. Germline V gene data show CDR1 as DFQATT and CDR2 as SNEGSKA (reference sequence). V was cut by 5 bases and J by 6 bases, with 25 bases left in between. This CDR3 has 16 amino acids. Construction of the TCRbeta library involved unique molecular identifiers. TCRdb re-called the PCR reads with MiXCR, one entry per CDR3 protein. The sample holds hundreds of thousands of distinct CDR3 sequences; over 15% are singletons and the top ten take approximately 1%. The TCR comes from a human donor who donated a stem cell graft to a child with acute myeloid leukemia. Sequencing used PBMCs from the stem cell graft donor, obtained from the stem cell graft. The rearrangement joins TRBV20-1 to TRBJ1-1; D is possibly TRBD1 (5 bases). Written as DNA, the CDR3 is TGCAGTGCTCCTAAGGGTGCCTACGGGGGAGACGCTGAAGCTTTCTTT. It codes for CSAPKGAYGGDAEAFF.